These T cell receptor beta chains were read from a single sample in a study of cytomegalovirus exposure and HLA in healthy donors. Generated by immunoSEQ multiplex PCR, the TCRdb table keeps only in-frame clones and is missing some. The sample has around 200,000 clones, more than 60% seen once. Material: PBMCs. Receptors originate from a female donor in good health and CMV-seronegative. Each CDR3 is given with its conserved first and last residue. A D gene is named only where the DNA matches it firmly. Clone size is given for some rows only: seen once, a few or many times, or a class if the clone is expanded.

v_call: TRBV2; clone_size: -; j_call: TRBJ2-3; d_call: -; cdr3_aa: CASRGQAGRTDTQYF; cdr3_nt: TGTGCCAGCAGAGGGCAGGCGGGGCGCACAGATACGCAGTATTTT
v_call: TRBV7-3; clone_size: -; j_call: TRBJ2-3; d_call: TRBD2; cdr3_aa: CASSLGTPSGGPGTDTQYF; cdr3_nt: TGTGCCAGCAGCTTAGGCACCCCTAGCGGGGGGCCGGGCACAGATACGCAGTATTTT
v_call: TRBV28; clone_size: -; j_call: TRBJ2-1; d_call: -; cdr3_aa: CASKSGAWHNEQFF; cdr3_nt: TGTGCCAGCAAATCAGGGGCTTGGCACAATGAGCAGTTCTTC
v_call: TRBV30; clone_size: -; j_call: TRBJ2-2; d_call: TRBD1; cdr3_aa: CAWSVGDRGTGELFF; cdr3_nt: TGTGCCTGGAGTGTTGGGGACAGGGGAACCGGGGAGCTGTTTTTT
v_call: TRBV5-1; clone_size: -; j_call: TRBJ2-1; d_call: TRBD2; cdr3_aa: CASSPTSGNNEQFF; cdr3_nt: TGCGCCAGCAGCCCTACTAGCGGAAACAATGAGCAGTTCTTC
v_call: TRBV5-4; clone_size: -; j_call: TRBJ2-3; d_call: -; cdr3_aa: CASSFPGGLADTQYF; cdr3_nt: TGTGCCAGCAGCTTCCCGGGGGGCCTAGCAGATACGCAGTATTTT
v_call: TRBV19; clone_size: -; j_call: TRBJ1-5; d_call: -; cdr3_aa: CASSIKGRDTYSNQPQHF; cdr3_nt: TGTGCCAGTAGTATAAAAGGCCGGGACACTTATAGCAATCAGCCCCAGCATTTT
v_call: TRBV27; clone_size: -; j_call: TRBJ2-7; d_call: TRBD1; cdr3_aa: CASKGQNLYEQYF; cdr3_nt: TGTGCCAGCAAGGGACAGAATCTCTACGAGCAGTACTTC
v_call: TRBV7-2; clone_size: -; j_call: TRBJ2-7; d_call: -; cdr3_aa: CASSLGDLGAYEQYF; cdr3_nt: TGTGCCAGCAGCTTAGGAGACTTAGGAGCCTACGAGCAGTACTTC
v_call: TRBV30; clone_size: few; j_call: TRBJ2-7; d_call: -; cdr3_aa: CAWSVIQGTRHEQYF; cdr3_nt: TGTGCCTGGAGTGTAATACAGGGGACTAGGCACGAGCAGTACTTC